A single count supports the clone carrying this TCR beta chain. The germline gives CDR1 SEHNR, CDR2 FQNEAQ (reference sequence). V lost 5 bases and J lost 0, with 14 bases in between. This CDR3 has 16 residues. This record comes from a study of radiotherapy plus CTLA-4 blockade in lung cancer. Sequencing used immunoSEQ multiplex PCR; TCRdb keeps in-frame clones, though not all of them. The repertoire has 35,000 to 40,000 clones, approximately 86% of them found once; the top ten carry 22%. The sequence was collected from a human donor with non-small cell lung cancer whose response to radiotherapy plus ipilimumab could not be evaluated. The chain joins TRBV7-9 to TRBJ1-3; the D is unclear. This material consisted of peripheral blood, taken from a patient treated with radiotherapy plus ipilimumab. The CDR3 DNA reads as TGTGCCAGCAGCCGCCGTGGTGGCCTCTCTGGAAACACCATATATTTT. It specifies CASSRRGGLSGNTIYF. The full variable domain, completed using reference TRBV7-9 and TRBJ1-3, is DTGVSQNPRHKITKRGQNVTFRCDPISEHNRLYWYRQTLGQGPEFLTYFQNEAQLEKSRLLSDRFSAERPKGSFSTLEIQRTEQGDSAMYLCASSRRGGLSGNTIYFGEGSWLTVV.